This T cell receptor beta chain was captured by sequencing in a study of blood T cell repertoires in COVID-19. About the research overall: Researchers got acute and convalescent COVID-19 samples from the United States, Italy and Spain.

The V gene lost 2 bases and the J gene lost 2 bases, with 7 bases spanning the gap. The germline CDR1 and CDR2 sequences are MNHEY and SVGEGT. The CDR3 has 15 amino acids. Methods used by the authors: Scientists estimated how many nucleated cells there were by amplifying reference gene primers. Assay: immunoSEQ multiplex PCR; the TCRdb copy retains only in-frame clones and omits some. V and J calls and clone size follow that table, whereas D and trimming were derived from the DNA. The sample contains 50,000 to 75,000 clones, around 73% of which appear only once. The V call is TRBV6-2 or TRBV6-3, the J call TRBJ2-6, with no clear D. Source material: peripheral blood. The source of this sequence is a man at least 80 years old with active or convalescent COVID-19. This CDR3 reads CASSYRTAGANVLTF. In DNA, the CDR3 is TGTGCCAGCAGTTACCGAACGGCTGGGGCCAACGTCCTGACTTTC.